The clone carrying this T cell receptor (beta chain) has ten or more counts. As yet, its antigen is unknown. These data belong to a study of CD8 T cells in ankylosing spondylitis. Points from the study as a whole: Among TCR beta sequences, a motif of eight highly homologous variants appeared characteristic of ankylosing spondylitis blood. The study looked at matched synovial fluid samples from ankylosing spondylitis patients. Disease-linked clones were reported to be significantly enriched there.

Quantitative 5'-RACE was performed with molecular barcodes, and it yielded the TCR beta libraries. One entry per CDR3 protein results from TCRdb running MiXCR on the 5' RACE reads. The sample lists under 200,000 distinct CDR3 sequences, 10% to 15% occurring once. Sequenced sample: blood, either unsorted or a sorted T cell fraction (not recorded which). The source is a female donor with ankylosing spondylitis or in good health (not recorded which).

The CDR3 reads CASSLALSREDTGELFF. CDR3 coding DNA: TGTGCCAGCAGCTTAGCGCTTTCCAGGGAAGACACCGGGGAGCTGTTTTTT. The rearrangement links TRBV7-9 to TRBJ2-2; tentatively, D is TRBD1 (5 bases). V was pared by 0 bases and J by 3 bases, with 14 bases between. This CDR3 contains 17 residues. Germline assignment: CDR1 SEHNR and CDR2 FQNEAQ (reference sequence).